This passage covers 31 T cell receptor beta chains from one sample sequenced in a study of cytomegalovirus exposure and HLA in healthy donors (dated by TCRdb to the late 2010s). Libraries were prepared through the immunoSEQ multiplex PCR assay. The multiplex PCR relied on a mix of 60 forward primers for TCR Vbeta segments and 13 reverse primers for TCR Jbeta segments. TCRdb stores this immuneACCESS table with in-frame sequences only. Part of the clones is absent; in the studies checked, under half of the shortfall reflects unresolved V genes, and no reason is known for the rest. This sample holds tens of thousands of clones; about 68% were observed only once. Of the sample, around 7.3% is held by the ten largest clones. Sequencing was performed on PBMCs. The receptors here all came from a woman between 25 and 40 years old in good health and CMV-seropositive.

This sequence joins TRBV6-5 and TRBJ1-6; possibly TRBD1 for D (6 bases). The germline V gene has CDR1 MNHEY and CDR2 SVGAGI. The CDR3 extends over 15 amino acids. Between the trimmed V and J ends, which lost 0 bases and 10 bases, there was a span of 13 bases. Here the CDR3 reads CASSYSKTGESPLHF. The CDR3 DNA follows: TGTGCCAGCAGTTACTCGAAGACAGGAGAGTCACCCCTCCACTTT.

This chain links TRBV15 with TRBJ2-2; weak D call: TRBD1 (6 bases). From germline, CDR1 is LNHNV and CDR2 YYDKDF (reference sequence). The germline V and J ends were trimmed by 4 bases and 3 bases, with 9 bases remaining between them. This CDR3 comprises 14 residues. CDR3 sequence reads: CATSMGHYTGELFF. As DNA, the CDR3 is TGTGCCACCAGCATGGGACACTACACCGGGGAGCTGTTTTTT.

The chain carries TRBV7-2 and TRBJ1-1, with 9 nucleotides matching TRBD1. V was clipped by 2 bases and J by 0 bases; unmatched bases: 7. The CDR3 runs 17 residues. The germline gives CDR1 SGHTA, CDR2 FQGNSA. This chain's CDR3 is CASSLITGQGLNTEAFF. DNA for the CDR3: TGTGCCAGCAGCTTAATTACGGGACAGGGCCTGAACACTGAAGCTTTCTTT. Full variable domain (remainder filled in from reference TRBV7-2 and TRBJ1-1): GAGVSQSPSNKVTEKGKDVELRCDPISGHTALYWYRQSLGQGLEFLIYFQGNSAPDKSGLPSDRFSAERTGGSVSTLTIQRTQQEDSAVYLCASSLITGQGLNTEAFFGQGTRLTVV.

This chain connects TRBV4-1 to TRBJ2-7; D remains unclear. V lost 0 bases, J lost 3 bases, and 6 bases lay in between. Germline CDR1 and CDR2: MGHRA and YSYEKL. CDR3 length equals 13 residues. The CDR3 loop reads CASSQEQHYEQYF. The CDR3 DNA reads as TGCGCCAGCAGCCAAGAGCAACACTACGAGCAGTACTTC.

The chain carries TRBV4-2 and TRBJ2-7; D is perhaps TRBD2 (5 bases). This CDR3 comprises 12 residues. V lost 1 base, J lost 7 bases, and 8 bases lay in between. Germline CDR1 reads LGHNA; CDR2 reads YNFKEQ. Here the CDR3 DNA reads TGTGCCAGCAGCCAAGGCACTAGAGAGCAGTACTTC. It encodes CASSQGTREQYF.

The V gene is TRBV29-1, the J gene TRBJ1-1; possible D gene TRBD1, 6 bases. Trimming took 4 bases from V and 0 from J, leaving 12 bases between them. CDR3 length: 14 amino acids. Germline V gives CDR1 SQVTM, CDR2 ANQGSEA. CDR3 in DNA: TGCAGCGTTGTAAGGGGGGGTGTGAACACTGAAGCTTTCTTT. This translates into CSVVRGGVNTEAFF.

In nucleotides, the CDR3 is TGTGCTAGTGGTTTGAGTATAAATGGGCTCGACAACAATGAGCAGTTCTTC. It codes for CASGLSINGLDNNEQFF. The chain has TRBV12-5 and TRBJ2-1, with D unclear. Germline V gives CDR1 LGHNT, CDR2 FRNRAP. CDR3 length: 17 amino acids. V lost 2 bases to trimming and J lost 5 bases, with 19 bases between them.

This clone turned up a few times. The rearrangement joins TRBV9 to TRBJ2-7; 11 bases fit TRBD2. The CDR3 sequence is 15 residues long. The trim removed 4 bases at V and 0 bases at J, leaving 3 bases unmatched. Germline CDR1 and CDR2: SGDLS and YYNGEE. DNA of the CDR3: TGTGCCAGCAGCCAAGGGACTAGCGGCTCCTACGAGCAGTACTTC. Translated: CASSQGTSGSYEQYF.

This clone was picked up a small number of times. The chain combines TRBV7-2 with TRBJ2-1, with TRBD2 matching 9 bases. V was clipped by 3 bases and J by 8 bases; unmatched bases: 14. CDR3 length: 17 amino acids. CDR1 is SGHTA, CDR2 FQGNSA, per germline. DNA for the CDR3: TGTGCCAGCAGCTTCGCGGTTTCGGCGGGAGGGCCGGATGAGCAGTTCTTC. Translating it yields CASSFAVSAGGPDEQFF.

This sequence joins TRBV5-1 and TRBJ2-2; 8 bases line up with TRBD1. CDR3 length: 16 amino acids. With 1 base clipped from V and 6 bases from J, the junction kept 8 bases outside the gene matches. CDR1 is SGHRS, CDR2 YFSETQ, per germline. CDR3 region: CASSLQGTGPSGELFF. CDR3 nucleotides: TGCGCCAGCAGCTTGCAAGGGACAGGTCCTTCCGGGGAGCTGTTTTTT. Filled out from reference TRBV5-1 and TRBJ2-2, the complete variable domain reads KAGVTQTPRYLIKTRGQQVTLSCSPISGHRSVSWYQQTPGQGLQFLFEYFSETQRNKGNFPGRFSGRQFSNSRSEMNVSTLELGDSALYLCASSLQGTGPSGELFFGEGSRLTVL.

The V call is TRBV6-1, the J call TRBJ2-3, with 8 bases fitting TRBD2. The CDR3 spans 15 residues. The germline V gene encodes CDR1 MNHNS and CDR2 SASEGT. V was clipped by 9 bases and J by 3 bases; unmatched bases: 11. CDR3 sequence reads: CASVTGTRWTDTQYF. For the CDR3, the DNA is TGTGCCAGTGTCACCGGGACTAGATGGACAGATACGCAGTATTTT.

This chain uses TRBV7-2 with TRBJ2-2, with D maybe TRBD2 (5 bases). Looked up from germline, CDR1 is SGHTA and CDR2 is FQGNSA. V was shortened by 1 base and J by 1 base, with 10 bases between the two germline ends. The CDR3 consists of 16 residues. CDR3 protein: CASSLGGSENTGELFF. CDR3 nucleotides: TGTGCCAGCAGCTTAGGAGGTAGCGAGAACACCGGGGAGCTGTTTTTT.

As for this clone: Its ends do not fully match the called genes, so a read error is possible. V usage is TRBV6-5 and J usage is TRBJ1-2; D perhaps matches TRBD1 (5 bases). The CDR3 sequence is 13 residues long. The V gene's germline CDR1 is MNHEY and CDR2 SVGAGI. This chain's CDR3 is CAGSPVGGDGYTF. CDR3 DNA: TGTGCCGGCAGCCCCGTGGGGGGTGATGGCTACACCTTC.

This clone came up a few times. The genes are TRBV11-2 and TRBJ1-1; D gene uncertain. The V end lost 2 bases, the J end lost 6 bases, and 10 bases lay between the germline ends. This CDR3 is 13 amino acids long. The germline gives CDR1 SGHAT, CDR2 FQNNGV. The CDR3: CASSLYSNSEAFF. Here the CDR3 DNA reads TGTGCCAGCAGCTTATACAGTAACTCTGAAGCTTTCTTT.

This clone showed up just once. Here the CDR3 reads CASSLKSASGIGELFF. CDR3 DNA: TGTGCCAGCAGCTTAAAGTCGGCTAGCGGGATAGGGGAGCTGTTTTTT. The rearrangement joins TRBV7-2 to TRBJ2-2; 9 bases agree with TRBD2. Germline CDR1 SGHTA, CDR2 FQGNSA. J lost 8 bases, V lost 2 bases, and 9 bases had no gene match. The CDR3 has 16 amino acids.

The V and J genes are TRBV6-5 and TRBJ1-4; 8 positions agree with TRBD1. The CDR3 sequence is 15 residues long. CDR1 MNHEY and CDR2 SVGAGI come from the germline V gene. Losses at the gene ends were 2 bases for V and 10 bases for J; bases not matched to a gene: 9. The DNA for the CDR3 is TGTGCCAGCAGTTACAACGGACAGGGAATTGGAAAACTGTTTTTT. Its protein product is CASSYNGQGIGKLFF.

Details on this clone: Other DNA sequences of this sample code for an identical CDR3. This sequence joins TRBV6-5 and TRBJ2-7; 10 positions match TRBD1. The CDR3 runs to 15 residues. Germline V CDR1 and CDR2: MNHEY, SVGAGI. The trim removed 6 bases at V and 6 bases at J, leaving 11 bases unmatched. The CDR3 DNA is TGTGCCAGCAGCTCCTCTGTCGACAGGGGGCTCGAGCAGTACTTC. Its translation: CASSSSVDRGLEQYF.

The chain is built from TRBV5-1 and TRBJ2-3, with 14 bases that match TRBD2. Per germline, CDR1 SGHRS and CDR2 YFSETQ. V shed 7 bases, J shed 3 bases, and the junction held 10 bases outside the gene matches. The CDR3 has 17 residues. The CDR3 nucleotides read TGCGCCAGCCGGCCCCAAGGGACTAGCGGGAGAACAGATACGCAGTATTTT. This codes for CASRPQGTSGRTDTQYF.

With regard to this clone: An end of the junction does not agree with germline; a read error may underlie this. The chain has TRBV7-7 and TRBJ2-7, with 7 bases that match TRBD1. The CDR3 runs 19 residues. Germline V gene sequence: CDR1 SSHAT, CDR2 FNYEAQ (reference sequence). CDR3 coding DNA: TGTGCTAGCAGCTTATGGCCCCCGTCCAACAGGGGATCTCCCTACGAGCAGTACTTC. Protein sequence: CASSLWPPSNRGSPYEQYF.

The V call is TRBV6-5, the J call TRBJ2-3, with 9 nucleotides matching TRBD1. V was clipped by 2 bases and J by 4 bases; unmatched bases: 4. The germline V gene has CDR1 MNHEY and CDR2 SVGAGI. The CDR3 has 15 residues. The CDR3 spells CASSYGTGPPDTQYF. The CDR3, as DNA: TGTGCCAGCAGTTACGGGACAGGGCCCCCAGATACGCAGTATTTT.

The chain employs TRBV7-9 and TRBJ1-5; 7 positions agree with TRBD1. Per germline, CDR1 SEHNR and CDR2 FQNEAQ (reference sequence). V lost 1 base and J lost 5; bases outside the gene matches: 2. This CDR3 region has 14 residues. The CDR3 region is CASSLDRGDQPQHF. The CDR3 DNA reads TGTGCCAGCAGCTTAGACAGGGGAGATCAGCCCCAGCATTTT.

The chain links TRBV28 to TRBJ2-7; 12 nucleotides line up with TRBD2. There are 16 residues in the CDR3. Germline CDR1 reads MDHEN; CDR2 reads SYDVKM. V lost 8 bases and J lost 5; bases outside the gene matches: 13. Here the CDR3 DNA reads TGTGCCAGCGCGATCCTCGGACTAGCGGGAAATAACGAGCAGTACTTC. The encoded protein is CASAILGLAGNNEQYF.

The rearrangement uses TRBV4-1 and TRBJ2-5; no clear D gene. The CDR3 extends over 13 amino acids. From germline, CDR1 is MGHRA and CDR2 YSYEKL. V was cut by 1 base and J by 1 base, with 4 bases left in between. The CDR3 is CASSQALQETQYF. Here the CDR3 DNA reads TGCGCCAGCAGCCAAGCCCTCCAAGAGACCCAGTACTTC.

This clone has only a few counts. This chain joins TRBV6-4 and TRBJ2-1; D may be TRBD2 (6 bases). This CDR3 has 14 residues. Germline V lookup: CDR1 MRHNA, CDR2 SNTAGT. Deletions cut 4 bases from V and 8 bases from J, with 15 bases between. The chain's CDR3 is CASSASGGNDEQFF. CDR3 DNA: TGTGCCAGCAGTGCCTCTGGCGGGAACGATGAGCAGTTCTTC.

The J gene is TRBJ2-7, the V gene TRBV11-2; D gene unclear. The germline CDR1 and CDR2 sequences are SGHAT and FQNNGV. Deletions cut 1 base from V and 4 bases from J, with 5 bases between. The CDR3 runs to 12 residues. The CDR3, as DNA: TGTGCCAGCAGCTTAGGGCTGTACGAGCAGTACTTC. Translating it yields CASSLGLYEQYF.

The CDR3 DNA follows: TGTGCCAGTGGGTCACTAGCACAGCAGTTCTTC. This translates into CASGSLAQQFF. The rearrangement joins TRBV4-2 to TRBJ2-1, with D tentatively TRBD2 (6 bases). V was clipped by 9 bases and J by 11 bases, with 14 bases between them. Germline V gene sequence: CDR1 LGHNA, CDR2 YNFKEQ. CDR3 length: 11 amino acids.

This sequence joins TRBV30 and TRBJ2-1; TRBD2 might be the D (5 bases). The CDR3 has 13 residues. Germline loops: CDR1 GTSNPN, CDR2 SVGIG (reference sequence). Trimming took 3 bases from V and 9 from J, leaving 15 bases between them. The CDR3, as DNA: TGTGCCTGGAGCGAAACTAGTTCCACTGAGCAGTTCTTC. It encodes CAWSETSSTEQFF. Together with reference TRBV30 and TRBJ2-1, the CDR3 gives the full variable domain: SQTIHQWPATLVQPVGSPLSLECTVEGTSNPNLYWYRQAAGRGLQLLFYSVGIGQISSEVPQNLSASRPQDRQFILSSKKLLLSDSGFYLCAWSETSSTEQFFGPGTRLTVL.

V and J are TRBV6-1 and TRBJ1-1, with a possible D match to TRBD1 (5 bases). Germline CDR1 is MNHNS and CDR2 is SASEGT. The CDR3 totals 15 residues. V lost 7 bases and J lost 0, with 15 bases in between. CDR3 residues: CASTFMPGMNTEAFF. CDR3 sequence (DNA): TGTGCCAGCACCTTTATGCCAGGGATGAACACTGAAGCTTTCTTT.

The V and J genes are TRBV6-5 and TRBJ1-1; 9 bases agree with TRBD1. CDR3 length: 12 residues. Per the germline V gene, CDR1 is MNHEY and CDR2 is SVGAGI. V trimming: 7 bases; J trimming: 9 bases; junction bases outside the gene matches: 6. CDR3 amino acids: CASIPGTGKAFF. CDR3 in DNA: TGTGCCAGCATTCCCGGGACAGGGAAAGCTTTCTTT.

The chain joins TRBV7-8 to TRBJ2-1, with a tentative D call TRBD2 (6 bases). The CDR3 is 15 amino acids. Per germline, CDR1 SGHVS and CDR2 FQNEAQ. Trimming cost V 7 bases and J 3 bases, with 16 bases left between them. The CDR3 sequence: CASTLRVADYNEQFF. The CDR3 DNA is TGTGCCAGCACTCTCCGGGTAGCGGACTACAATGAGCAGTTCTTC.

Written as DNA, the CDR3 is TGTGCCAGCAGTGACGGCTCAGGGGGAATGAATACGCAGTATTTT. Translation gives CASSDGSGGMNTQYF. This chain uses TRBV6-4 with TRBJ2-3; the match to TRBD1 covers 7 bases. The CDR3 loop spans 15 amino acids. V gave up 2 bases and J gave up 7 bases; unmatched junction bases: 9. Germline loops: CDR1 MRHNA, CDR2 SNTAGT.